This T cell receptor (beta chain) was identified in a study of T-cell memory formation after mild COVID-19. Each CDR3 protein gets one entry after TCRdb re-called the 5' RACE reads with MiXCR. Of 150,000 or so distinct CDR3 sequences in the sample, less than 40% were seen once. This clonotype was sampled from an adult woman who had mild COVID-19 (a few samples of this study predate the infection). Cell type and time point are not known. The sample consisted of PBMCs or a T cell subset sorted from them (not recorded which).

For the CDR3, the DNA is TGCGCCAGCAGCTTTGGGACAGGACCCTACAATGAGCAGTTCTTC. Translating it yields CASSFGTGPYNEQFF. The chain combines TRBV5-1 with TRBJ2-1; 8 positions match TRBD1. Germline V lookup: CDR1 SGHRS, CDR2 YFSETQ. V trimming: 2 bases; J trimming: 2 bases; junction bases outside the gene matches: 3. This CDR3 is built from 15 residues.